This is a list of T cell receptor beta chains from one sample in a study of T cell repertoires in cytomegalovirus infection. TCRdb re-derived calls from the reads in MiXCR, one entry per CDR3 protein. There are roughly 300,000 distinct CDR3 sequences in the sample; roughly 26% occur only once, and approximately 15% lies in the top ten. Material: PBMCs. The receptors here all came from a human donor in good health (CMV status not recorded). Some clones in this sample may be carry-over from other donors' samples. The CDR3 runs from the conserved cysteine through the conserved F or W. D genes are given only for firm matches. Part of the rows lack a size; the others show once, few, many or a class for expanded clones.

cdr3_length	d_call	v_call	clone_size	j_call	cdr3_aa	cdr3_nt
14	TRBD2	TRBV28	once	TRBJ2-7	CASSPVPGLERGPF	TGTGCCAGCAGTCCAGTCCCGGGACTAGAACGAGGCCCATTC
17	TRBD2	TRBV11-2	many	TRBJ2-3	CASSLVPGLAGADTQYF	TGTGCCAGCAGCTTAGTGCCGGGACTAGCGGGAGCGGATACGCAGTATTTT
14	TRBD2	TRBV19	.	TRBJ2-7	CASSPDAGVPEQYF	TGTGCCAGTAGCCCTGACGCGGGGGTCCCGGAGCAGTACTTC
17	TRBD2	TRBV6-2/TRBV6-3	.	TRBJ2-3	CASSHGLAGTSADTQYF	TGTGCCAGCAGTCACGGACTAGCGGGGACCTCAGCAGATACGCAGTATTTT
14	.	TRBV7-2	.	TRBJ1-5	CASSDPGTNQPQHF	TGTGCCAGCAGCGACCCGGGGACAAATCAGCCCCAGCATTTT
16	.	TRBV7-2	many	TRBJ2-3	CASSLSTDGFTDTQYF	TGTGCCAGCAGCTTAAGCACGGACGGATTCACAGATACGCAGTATTTT
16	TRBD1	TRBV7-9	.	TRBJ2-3	CASSRTGGGSTDTQYF	TGTGCCAGCAGCCGAACAGGGGGAGGAAGCACAGATACGCAGTATTTT
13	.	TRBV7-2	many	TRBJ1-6	CASSLAPGSPLHF	TGTGCCAGCAGCTTAGCGCCAGGGTCACCCCTCCACTTT
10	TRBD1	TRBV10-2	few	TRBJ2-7	CASSRDRLYF	TGCGCCAGCAGCCGGGACAGGCTGTACTTC
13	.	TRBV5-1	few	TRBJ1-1	CASSDIMNTEAFF	TGCGCCAGCAGCGATATTATGAACACTGAAGCTTTCTTT
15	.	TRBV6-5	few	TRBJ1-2	CASSYPGGGPYGYTF	TGTGCCAGCAGTTACCCCGGTGGGGGGCCCTATGGCTACACCTTC
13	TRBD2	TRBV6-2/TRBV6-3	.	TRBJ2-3	CASSHATSGAQYF	TGTGCCAGCAGTCACGCGACTAGCGGGGCGCAGTATTTT
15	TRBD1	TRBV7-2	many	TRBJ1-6	CASSLQTGGGSPLHF	TGTGCCAGCAGCTTGCAGACAGGGGGTGGTTCACCCCTCCACTTT
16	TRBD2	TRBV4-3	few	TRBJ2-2	CASSQDVLAGDRELFF	TGCGCCAGCAGCCAAGATGTCCTAGCGGGAGACCGGGAGCTGTTTTTT
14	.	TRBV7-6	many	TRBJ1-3	CASSPGTSGNTIYF	TGTGCCAGCAGCCCGGGGACCTCTGGAAACACCATATATTTT
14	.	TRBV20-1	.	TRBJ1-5	CSALRPVSNQPQHF	TGCAGTGCTCTTAGACCGGTGAGCAATCAGCCCCAGCATTTT
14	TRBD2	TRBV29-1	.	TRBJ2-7	CSVGGGGSGGEQYF	TGCAGCGTTGGGGGGGGGGGGTCAGGAGGCGAGCAGTACTTC
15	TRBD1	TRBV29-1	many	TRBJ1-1	CSASGGQGARTEAFF	TGCAGCGCATCCGGGGGACAGGGGGCGCGTACTGAAGCTTTCTTT
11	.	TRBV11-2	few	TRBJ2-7	CASSGQYEQYF	TGTGCCAGCAGTGGACAGTACGAGCAGTACTTC
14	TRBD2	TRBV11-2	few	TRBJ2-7	CASSLWGEGYEQYF	TGTGCCAGCAGCCTCTGGGGGGAGGGATACGAGCAGTACTTC
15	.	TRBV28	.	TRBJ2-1	CASRSPGLGSGQQFF	TGTGCCAGCAGATCGCCGGGACTGGGAAGTGGGCAGCAGTTCTTC
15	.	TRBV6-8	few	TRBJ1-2	CASSYGKRKSYGYTF	TGTGCCAGCAGTTACGGGAAGCGAAAAAGCTATGGCTACACCTTC
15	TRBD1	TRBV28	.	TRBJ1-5	CASISADRVDQPQHF	TGTGCCAGCATCTCGGCAGACAGGGTTGATCAGCCCCAGCATTTT
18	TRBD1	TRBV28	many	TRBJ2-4	CASSIRDRGFLAKNIQYF	TGTGCCAGCAGTATCCGGGACAGGGGGTTCCTAGCCAAAAACATTCAGTACTTC
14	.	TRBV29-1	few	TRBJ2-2	CSVEGGGRHGELFF	TGCAGCGTAGAGGGGGGGGGCCGTCACGGGGAGCTGTTTTTT
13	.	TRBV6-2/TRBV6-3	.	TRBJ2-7	CASSYPPIREQYF	TGTGCCAGCAGTTACCCGCCAATTCGCGAGCAGTACTTC
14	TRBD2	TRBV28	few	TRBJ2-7	CASELTRTSGSRYF	TGTGCCAGCGAATTGACCCGGACTAGCGGGAGTCGGTACTTC
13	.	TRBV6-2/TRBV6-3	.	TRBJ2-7	CASSTRRGYEQYF	TGTGCCAGCAGTACCCGAAGAGGCTACGAGCAGTACTTC
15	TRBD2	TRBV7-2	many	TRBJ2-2	CALGGSSPNTGELFF	TGTGCCCTGGGGGGGTCTTCTCCGAACACCGGGGAGCTGTTTTTT
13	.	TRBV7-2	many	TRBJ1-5	CASSLVGDQPQHF	TGTGCCAGCAGCTTAGTGGGAGATCAGCCCCAGCATTTT
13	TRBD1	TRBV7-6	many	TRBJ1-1	CASSLRTGTEAFF	TGTGCCAGCAGCTTGAGGACAGGCACTGAAGCTTTCTTT
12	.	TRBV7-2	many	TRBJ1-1	CASNPRGGGAFF	TGTGCCAGCAACCCCCGGGGCGGTGGGGCTTTCTTT
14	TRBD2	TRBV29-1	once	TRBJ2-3	CSVESGGPHDTQYF	TGCAGCGTTGAATCGGGAGGCCCGCACGATACGCAGTATTTT
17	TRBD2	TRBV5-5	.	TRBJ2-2	CASSFVRAGPNTGELFF	TGTGCCAGCAGCTTCGTACGAGCGGGACCGAACACCGGGGAGCTGTTTTTT
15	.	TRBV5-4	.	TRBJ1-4	CASSRSGATNEKLFF	TGTGCCAGCAGCAGGTCTGGGGCAACTAATGAAAAACTGTTTTTT
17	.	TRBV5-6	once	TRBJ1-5	CASSLLGQLAGNQPQHF	TGTGCCAGCAGCTTGTTGGGACAACTCGCAGGCAATCAGCCCCAGCATTTT
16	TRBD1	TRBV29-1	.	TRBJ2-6	CSVRGTGFSGANVLTF	TGCAGCGTTCGCGGGACAGGCTTCTCTGGGGCCAACGTCCTGACTTTC
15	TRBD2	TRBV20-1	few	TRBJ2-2	CSARVAGRSTGELFF	TGCAGTGCTAGGGTAGCGGGGAGGAGCACCGGGGAGCTGTTTTTT
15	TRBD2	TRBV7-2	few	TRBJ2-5	CASSLGIAGAVTQYF	TGTGCCAGCAGCCTTGGGATAGCGGGAGCTGTGACCCAGTACTTC
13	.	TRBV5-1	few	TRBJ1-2	CASSGSPGDGYTF	TGCGCCAGCAGCGGATCGCCAGGTGATGGCTACACCTTC
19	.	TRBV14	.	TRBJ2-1	CASSQDASSAAQVNNEQFF	TGTGCCAGCAGCCAAGATGCGTCGAGTGCAGCGCAAGTAAACAATGAGCAGTTCTTC
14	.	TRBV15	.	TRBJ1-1	CATSSGVGDTEAFF	TGTGCCACCAGCTCCGGGGTGGGGGACACTGAAGCTTTCTTT
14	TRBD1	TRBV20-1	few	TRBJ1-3	CSAPDRGLRGTIYF	TGCAGTGCCCCGGACAGGGGGCTAAGAGGCACCATATATTTT
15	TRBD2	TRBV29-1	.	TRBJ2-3	CSVDRERGDTDTQYF	TGCAGCGTTGATAGGGAGCGGGGGGACACAGATACGCAGTATTTT
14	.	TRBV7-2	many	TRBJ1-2	CASSTPGTFWGYTF	TGTGCCAGCTCCACCCCCGGGACTTTTTGGGGCTACACCTTC
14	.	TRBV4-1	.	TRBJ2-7	CASSPMTIVSEQYF	TGCGCCAGCAGCCCAATGACAATCGTTTCCGAGCAGTACTTC
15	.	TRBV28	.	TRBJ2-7	CASSEASTGNYEQYF	TGTGCCAGCAGTGAGGCCAGTACAGGAAACTACGAGCAGTACTTC
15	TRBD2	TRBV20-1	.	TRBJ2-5	CSARVGSGPGGTQYF	TGCAGTGCTAGAGTCGGTAGCGGGCCTGGTGGGACCCAGTACTTC
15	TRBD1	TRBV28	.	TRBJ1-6	CASSLRQGNNSPLHF	TGTGCCAGCAGTTTGCGACAGGGGAATAATTCACCCCTCCACTTT
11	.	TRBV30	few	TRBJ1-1	CAWSPFYGAFF	TGTGCCTGGAGTCCTTTCTATGGAGCTTTCTTT
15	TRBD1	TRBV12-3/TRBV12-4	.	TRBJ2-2	CASSLRTGGTGELFF	TGTGCCAGCAGCCTTCGGACAGGGGGCACCGGGGAGCTGTTTTTT
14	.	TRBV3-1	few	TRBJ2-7	CASSPGVQHYEQYF	TGTGCCAGCAGCCCCGGGGTCCAGCACTACGAGCAGTACTTC
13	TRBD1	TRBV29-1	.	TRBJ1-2	CSVKDRANYGYTF	TGCAGCGTTAAGGACAGGGCCAACTATGGCTACACCTTC
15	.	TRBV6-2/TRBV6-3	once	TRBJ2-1	CASSAPGLARDEQFF	TGTGCCAGCAGTGCTCCGGGTCTAGCGAGAGATGAGCAGTTCTTC
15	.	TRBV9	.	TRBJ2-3	CASSPRGGQTDTQYF	TGTGCCAGCAGCCCCAGGGGGGGACAGACAGATACGCAGTATTTT
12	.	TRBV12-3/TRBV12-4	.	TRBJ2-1	CASSLSLGPTFF	TGTGCCAGCAGTTTGTCCCTCGGACCCACTTTCTTC
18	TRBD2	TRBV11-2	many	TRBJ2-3	CASSFWTSGGASTDTQYF	TGTGCCAGCAGCTTCTGGACTAGCGGGGGGGCTAGCACAGATACGCAGTATTTT